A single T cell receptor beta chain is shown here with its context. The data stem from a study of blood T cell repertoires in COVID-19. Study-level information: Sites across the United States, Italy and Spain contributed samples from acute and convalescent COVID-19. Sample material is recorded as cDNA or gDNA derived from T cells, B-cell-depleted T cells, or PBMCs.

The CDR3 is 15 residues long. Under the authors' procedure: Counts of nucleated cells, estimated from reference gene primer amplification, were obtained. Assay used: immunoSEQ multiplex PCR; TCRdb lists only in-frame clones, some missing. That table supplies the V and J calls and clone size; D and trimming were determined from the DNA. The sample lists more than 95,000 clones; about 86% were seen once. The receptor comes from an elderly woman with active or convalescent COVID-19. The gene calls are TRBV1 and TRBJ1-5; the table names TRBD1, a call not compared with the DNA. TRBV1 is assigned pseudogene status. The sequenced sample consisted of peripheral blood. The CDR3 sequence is CTSSQEAGCDQPQHF. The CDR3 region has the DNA TGCACCAGCAGCCAAGAGGCAGGGTGCGATCAGCCCCAGCATTTT.